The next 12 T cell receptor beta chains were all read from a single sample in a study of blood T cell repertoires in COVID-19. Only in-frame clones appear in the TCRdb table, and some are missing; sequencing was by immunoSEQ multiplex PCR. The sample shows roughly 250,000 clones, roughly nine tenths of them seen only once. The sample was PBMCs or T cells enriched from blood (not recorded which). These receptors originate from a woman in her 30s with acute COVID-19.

CDR3 sequence: CASRPPGQGANTEAFF. The DNA for the CDR3 is TGTGCCAGCAGGCCACCGGGACAGGGGGCAAATACTGAAGCTTTCTTT. This chain joins TRBV6-4 and TRBJ1-1; TRBD1 matches 12 bases. This CDR3 comprises 16 residues. The germline gives CDR1 MRHNA, CDR2 SNTAGT. The V segment lost 6 bases and the J segment 5 bases; nucleotides outside the gene matches: 10.

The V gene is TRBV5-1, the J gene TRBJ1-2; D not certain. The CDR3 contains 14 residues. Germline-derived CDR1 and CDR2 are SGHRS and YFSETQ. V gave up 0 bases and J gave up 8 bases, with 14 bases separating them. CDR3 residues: CASSLEVGRGGYTF. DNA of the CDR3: TGCGCCAGCAGCTTGGAGGTTGGGCGGGGAGGCTACACCTTC.

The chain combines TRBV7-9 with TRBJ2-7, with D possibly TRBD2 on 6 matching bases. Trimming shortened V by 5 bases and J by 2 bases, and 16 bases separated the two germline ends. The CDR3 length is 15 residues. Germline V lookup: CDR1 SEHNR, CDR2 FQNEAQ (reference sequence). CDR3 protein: CASSPEARRAYEQYF. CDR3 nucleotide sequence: TGTGCCAGCAGCCCAGAGGCTCGGAGGGCCTACGAGCAGTACTTC.

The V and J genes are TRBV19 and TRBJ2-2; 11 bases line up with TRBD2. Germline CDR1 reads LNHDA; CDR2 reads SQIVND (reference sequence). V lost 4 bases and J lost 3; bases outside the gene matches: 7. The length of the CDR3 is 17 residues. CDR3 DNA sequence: TGTGCCAGTAGTAAAGGCCCGACTAGCGGGGACACCGGGGAGCTGTTTTTT. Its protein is CASSKGPTSGDTGELFF.

CDR3 sequence (DNA): TGTGCCAGCAGGGACAGGGTGGGAAACACTGAAGCTTTCTTT. This codes for CASRDRVGNTEAFF. This sequence joins TRBV28 and TRBJ1-1, with 8 nucleotides matching TRBD1. This CDR3 has 14 residues. The germline gives CDR1 MDHEN, CDR2 SYDVKM. V shed 6 bases and J 2 bases; nucleotides not matched to a gene: 5. Drawing the rest from reference TRBV28 and TRBJ1-1, the complete variable domain is DVKVTQSSRYLVKRTGEKVFLECVQDMDHENMFWYRQDPGLGLRLIYFSYDVKMKEKGDIPEGYSVSREKKERFSLILESASTNQTSMYLCASRDRVGNTEAFFGQGTRLTVV.

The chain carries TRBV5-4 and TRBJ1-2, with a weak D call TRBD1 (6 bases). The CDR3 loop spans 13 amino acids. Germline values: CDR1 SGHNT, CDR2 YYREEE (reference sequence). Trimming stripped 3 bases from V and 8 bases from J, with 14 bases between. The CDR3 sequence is CASSSQGFEGYTF. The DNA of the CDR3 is TGTGCCAGCAGCTCGCAGGGGTTTGAGGGCTACACCTTC.

This CDR3 is CAWSGLTKGGGYTEAFF. The CDR3 bases are TGTGCCTGGAGTGGACTGACAAAGGGCGGAGGGTACACTGAAGCTTTCTTT. The chain employs TRBV30 and TRBJ1-1; D is unclear. V gave up 1 base and J gave up 3 bases, with 21 bases separating them. Germline loops: CDR1 GTSNPN, CDR2 SVGIG (reference sequence). CDR3 length: 17 amino acids.

The CDR3 bases are TGTGCCAGCAGTCGGGCCAGGTCGGGAGGAAACACCATATATTTT. Translation gives CASSRARSGGNTIYF. The V and J genes are TRBV2 and TRBJ1-3; D is unresolved. CDR3 length: 15 residues. V lost 5 bases and J lost 4, with 15 bases in between. Germline loops: CDR1 SNHLY, CDR2 FYNNEI.

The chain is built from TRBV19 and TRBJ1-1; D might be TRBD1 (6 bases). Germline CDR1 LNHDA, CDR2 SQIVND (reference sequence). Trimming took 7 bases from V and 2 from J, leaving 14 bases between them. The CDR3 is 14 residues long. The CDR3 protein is CASNRDGRNTEAFF. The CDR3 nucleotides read TGTGCCAGTAACAGGGACGGCCGTAACACTGAAGCTTTCTTT.

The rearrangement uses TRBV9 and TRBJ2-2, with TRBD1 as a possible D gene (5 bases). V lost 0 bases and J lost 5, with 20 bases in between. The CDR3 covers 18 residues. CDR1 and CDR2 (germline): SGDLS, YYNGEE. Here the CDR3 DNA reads TGTGCCAGCAGCGTAGACTTCCAAGCAGGGTTAAGGACCGGGGAGCTGTTTTTT. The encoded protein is CASSVDFQAGLRTGELFF.

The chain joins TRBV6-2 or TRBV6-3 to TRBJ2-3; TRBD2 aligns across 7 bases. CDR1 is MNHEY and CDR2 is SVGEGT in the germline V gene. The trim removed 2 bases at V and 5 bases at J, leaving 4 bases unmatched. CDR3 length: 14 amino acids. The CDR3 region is CASSYGGVEDTQYF. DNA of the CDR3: TGTGCCAGCAGTTACGGGGGGGTGGAAGATACGCAGTATTTT.

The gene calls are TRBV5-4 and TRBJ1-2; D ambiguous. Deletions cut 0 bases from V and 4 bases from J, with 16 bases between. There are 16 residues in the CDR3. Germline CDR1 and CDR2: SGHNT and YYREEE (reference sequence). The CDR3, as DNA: TGTGCCAGCAGCTTGGCCTCAACCCCGGGTGGCTATGGCTACACCTTC. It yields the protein CASSLASTPGGYGYTF.